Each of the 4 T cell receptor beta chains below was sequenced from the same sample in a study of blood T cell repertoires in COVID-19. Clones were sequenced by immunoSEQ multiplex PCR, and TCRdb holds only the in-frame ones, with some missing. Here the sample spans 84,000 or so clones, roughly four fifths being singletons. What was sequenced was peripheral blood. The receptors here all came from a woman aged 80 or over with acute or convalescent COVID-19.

DNA for the CDR3: TGTGCCAGCTCACGAACAGGGGGCCTAATCAGCACAGATACGCAGTATTTT. Its translation is CASSRTGGLISTDTQYF. The rearrangement uses TRBV18 and TRBJ2-3, with 9 bases aligning to TRBD1. Germline loops: CDR1 KGHSH, CDR2 LQKENI. The CDR3 sequence is 17 residues long. The V and J ends lost 4 bases and 0 bases, in that order; junction bases with no gene match: 8.

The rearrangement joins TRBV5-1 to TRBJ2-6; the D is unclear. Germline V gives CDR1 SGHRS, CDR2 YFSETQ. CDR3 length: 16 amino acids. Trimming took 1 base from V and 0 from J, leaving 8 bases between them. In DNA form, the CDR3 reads TGCGCCAGCAGCTTGAGTTGGCTCTCTGGGGCCAACGTCCTGACTTTC. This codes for CASSLSWLSGANVLTF.

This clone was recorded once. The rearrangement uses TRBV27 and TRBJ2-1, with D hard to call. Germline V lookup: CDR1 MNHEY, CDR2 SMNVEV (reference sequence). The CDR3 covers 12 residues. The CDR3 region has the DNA TGTCTCGAAAGAGAAGGTAAGCGTGAGCAGTTCTTC. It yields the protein CLEREGKREQFF.

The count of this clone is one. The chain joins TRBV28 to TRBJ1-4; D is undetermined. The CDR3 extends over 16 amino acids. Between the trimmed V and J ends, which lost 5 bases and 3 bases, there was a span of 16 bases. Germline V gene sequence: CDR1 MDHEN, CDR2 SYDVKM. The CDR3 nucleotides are TGTGCCAGCAGTCCACGCTCCGGAGTATCTAATGAAAAACTGTTTTTT. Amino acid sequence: CASSPRSGVSNEKLFF. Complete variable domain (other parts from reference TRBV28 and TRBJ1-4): DVKVTQSSRYLVKRTGEKVFLECVQDMDHENMFWYRQDPGLGLRLIYFSYDVKMKEKGDIPEGYSVSREKKERFSLILESASTNQTSMYLCASSPRSGVSNEKLFFGSGTQLSVL.